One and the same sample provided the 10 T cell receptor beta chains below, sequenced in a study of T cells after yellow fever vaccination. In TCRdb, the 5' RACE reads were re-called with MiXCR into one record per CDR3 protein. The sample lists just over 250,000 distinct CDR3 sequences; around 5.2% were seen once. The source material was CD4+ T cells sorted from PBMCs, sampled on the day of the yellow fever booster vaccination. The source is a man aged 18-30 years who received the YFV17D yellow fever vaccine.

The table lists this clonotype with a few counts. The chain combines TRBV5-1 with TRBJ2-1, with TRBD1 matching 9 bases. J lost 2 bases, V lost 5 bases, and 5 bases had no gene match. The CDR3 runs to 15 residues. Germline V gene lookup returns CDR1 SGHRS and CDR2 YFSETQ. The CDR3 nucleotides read TGCGCCAGCAGTAACGGACAGGGGCCCTACAATGAGCAGTTCTTC. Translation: CASSNGQGPYNEQFF. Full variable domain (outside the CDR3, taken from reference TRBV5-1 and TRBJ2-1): KAGVTQTPRYLIKTRGQQVTLSCSPISGHRSVSWYQQTPGQGLQFLFEYFSETQRNKGNFPGRFSGRQFSNSRSEMNVSTLELGDSALYLCASSNGQGPYNEQFFGPGTRLTVL.

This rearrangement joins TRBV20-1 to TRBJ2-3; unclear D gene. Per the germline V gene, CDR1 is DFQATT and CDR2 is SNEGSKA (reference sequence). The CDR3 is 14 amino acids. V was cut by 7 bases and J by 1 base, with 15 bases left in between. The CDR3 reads CSGFPATGTDTQYF. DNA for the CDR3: TGCAGTGGCTTCCCCGCGACTGGCACAGATACGCAGTATTTT.

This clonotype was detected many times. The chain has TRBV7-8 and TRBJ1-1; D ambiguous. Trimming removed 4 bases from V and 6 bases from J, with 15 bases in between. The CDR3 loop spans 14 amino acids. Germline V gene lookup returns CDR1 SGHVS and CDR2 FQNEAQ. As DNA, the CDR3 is TGTGCCAGCAGCTCCTACAGCGTAAAACCTGAAGCTTTCTTT. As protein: CASSSYSVKPEAFF.

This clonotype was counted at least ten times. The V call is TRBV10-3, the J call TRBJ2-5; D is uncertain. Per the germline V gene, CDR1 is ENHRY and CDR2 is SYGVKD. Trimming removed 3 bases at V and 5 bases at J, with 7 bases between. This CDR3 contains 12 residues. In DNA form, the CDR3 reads TGTGCCATCAGTGATGCGGTGGAGACCCAGTACTTC. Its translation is CAISDAVETQYF.

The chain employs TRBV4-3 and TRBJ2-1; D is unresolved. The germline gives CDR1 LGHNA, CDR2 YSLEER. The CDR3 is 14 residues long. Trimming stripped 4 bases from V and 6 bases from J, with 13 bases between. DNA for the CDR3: TGCGCCAGCAGCCCGTCCTGGACGGCCAATGAGCAGTTCTTC. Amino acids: CASSPSWTANEQFF.

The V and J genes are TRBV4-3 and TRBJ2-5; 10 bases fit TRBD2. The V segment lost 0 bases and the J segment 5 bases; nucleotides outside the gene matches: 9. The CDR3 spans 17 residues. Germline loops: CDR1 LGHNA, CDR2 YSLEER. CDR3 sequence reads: CASSQDPPAGGPETQYF. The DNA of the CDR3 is TGCGCCAGCAGCCAAGACCCCCCAGCGGGGGGGCCGGAGACCCAGTACTTC.

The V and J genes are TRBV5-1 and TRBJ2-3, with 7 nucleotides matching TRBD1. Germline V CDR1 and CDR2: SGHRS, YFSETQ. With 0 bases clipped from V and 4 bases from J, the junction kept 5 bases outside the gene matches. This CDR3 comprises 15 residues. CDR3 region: CASSLAGTDPDTQYF. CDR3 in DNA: TGCGCCAGCAGCTTGGCGGGGACAGACCCAGATACGCAGTATTTT.

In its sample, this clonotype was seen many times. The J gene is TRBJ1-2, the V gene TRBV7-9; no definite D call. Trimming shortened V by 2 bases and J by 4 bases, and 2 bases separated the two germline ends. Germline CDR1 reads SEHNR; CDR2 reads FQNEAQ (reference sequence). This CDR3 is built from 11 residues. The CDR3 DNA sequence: TGTGCCAGCAGCTTATCCTATGGCTACACCTTC. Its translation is CASSLSYGYTF.

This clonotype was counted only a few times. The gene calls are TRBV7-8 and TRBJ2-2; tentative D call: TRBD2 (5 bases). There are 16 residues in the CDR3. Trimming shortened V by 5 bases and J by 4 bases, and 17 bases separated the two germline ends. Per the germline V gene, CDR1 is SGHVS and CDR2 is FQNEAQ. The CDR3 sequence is CASSKWYGESTGELFF. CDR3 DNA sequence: TGTGCCAGCAGCAAGTGGTACGGGGAGTCCACCGGGGAGCTGTTTTTT.

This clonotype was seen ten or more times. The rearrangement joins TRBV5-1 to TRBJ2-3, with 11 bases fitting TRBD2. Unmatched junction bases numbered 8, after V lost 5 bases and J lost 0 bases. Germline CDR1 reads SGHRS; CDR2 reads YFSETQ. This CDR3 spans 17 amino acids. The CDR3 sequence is CASSSGLAGVSTDTQYF. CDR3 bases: TGCGCCAGCAGTTCCGGACTAGCGGGCGTTAGCACAGATACGCAGTATTTT.